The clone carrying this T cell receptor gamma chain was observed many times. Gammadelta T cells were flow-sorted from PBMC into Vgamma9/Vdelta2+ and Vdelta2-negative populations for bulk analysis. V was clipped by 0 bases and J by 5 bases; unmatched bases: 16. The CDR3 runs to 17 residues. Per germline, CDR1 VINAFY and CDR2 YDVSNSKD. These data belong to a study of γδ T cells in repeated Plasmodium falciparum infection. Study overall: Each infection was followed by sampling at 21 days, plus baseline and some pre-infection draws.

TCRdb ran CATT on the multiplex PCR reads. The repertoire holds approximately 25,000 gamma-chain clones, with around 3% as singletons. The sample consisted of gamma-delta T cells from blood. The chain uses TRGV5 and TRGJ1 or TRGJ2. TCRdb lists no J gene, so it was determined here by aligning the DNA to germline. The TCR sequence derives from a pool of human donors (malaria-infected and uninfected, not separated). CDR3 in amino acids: CATWDRRTIRWDYKKLF. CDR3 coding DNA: TGTGCCACCTGGGACAGGCGGACAATAAGATGGGATTATAAGAAACTCTTT.